These 24 T cell receptor beta chains came from one sample sequenced in a study of blood T cells in healthy people across ages. PCR was performed a second time for 7 to 11 cycles using a sample-barcoded 5' primer and a J-beta primer mix. TCRdb analysed the 5' RACE reads with MiXCR anew, one entry per CDR3 protein. The sample yields over a million distinct CDR3 sequences, about 43% seen once. Material for sequencing was blood. These receptors were taken from a young woman in good health.

This clonotype appeared a single time. At one boundary the junction diverges from the germline segment, which might be a read error. The chain combines TRBV9 with TRBJ2-1; D may correspond to TRBD1 or TRBD2 (7 bases each). The CDR3 runs to 12 residues. Germline-derived CDR1 and CDR2 are SGDLS and YYNGEE. CDR3 nucleotides: TGTGCCGCAGGGGGAGGGTACAATAAGCAGTTCTTC. It is translated as CAAGGGYNKQFF.

This rearrangement joins TRBV10-3 to TRBJ2-2; D not resolved. Trimming removed 6 bases at V and 1 base at J, with 3 bases between. Germline assignment: CDR1 ENHRY and CDR2 SYGVKD. CDR3 size: 12 residues. The CDR3 sequence: CAIRKNTGELFF. The CDR3 DNA reads as TGTGCCATCAGGAAGAACACCGGGGAGCTGTTTTTT.

This clonotype was counted a single time. The chain employs TRBV6-5 and TRBJ1-4; D possibly corresponds to TRBD1 (6 bases). Germline CDR1 reads MNHEY; CDR2 reads SVGAGI. Deletions cut 8 bases from V and 8 bases from J, with 9 bases between. CDR3 length equals 11 residues. The CDR3 reads CASGGGEKLFF. The CDR3 DNA is TGTGCCAGCGGAGGGGGGGAAAAACTGTTTTTT.

The chain has TRBV4-1 and TRBJ1-1; D possibly corresponds to TRBD1 (6 bases). V gave up 3 bases and J gave up 6 bases, with 11 bases separating them. Looked up from germline, CDR1 is MGHRA and CDR2 is YSYEKL. The CDR3 loop spans 13 amino acids. The CDR3 region is CASSHLQGSEAFF. The CDR3 DNA sequence: TGCGCCAGCAGCCACCTACAGGGATCTGAAGCTTTCTTT.

Written as DNA, the CDR3 is TGTGCCAGCAGTGACACAGGGGAAAACATTCAGTACTTC. This codes for CASSDTGENIQYF. The rearrangement uses TRBV6-1 and TRBJ2-7; the match to TRBD1 covers 7 bases. The DNA end lines up better with TRBJ2-4; the J call may be wrong. There are 13 residues in the CDR3. CDR1 is MNHNS, CDR2 SASEGT, per germline.

This clonotype was picked up a small number of times. The gene calls are TRBV20-1 and TRBJ2-3; unclear D gene. From germline, CDR1 is DFQATT and CDR2 SNEGSKA (reference sequence). V lost 2 bases to trimming and J lost 4 bases, with 7 bases between them. The CDR3 has 12 amino acids. In nucleotides, the CDR3 is TGCAGTGCTAGAACGGACGCAGATACGCAGTATTTT. It specifies CSARTDADTQYF.

This sequence joins TRBV7-9 and TRBJ2-1, with 10 nucleotides matching TRBD2. From germline, CDR1 is SEHNR and CDR2 FQNEAQ (reference sequence). This CDR3 has 15 residues. V shed 3 bases, J shed 13 bases, and the junction held 12 bases outside the gene matches. CDR3 region: CASSLLAGVGETQFF. For the CDR3, the DNA is TGTGCCAGCAGCTTGCTAGCGGGAGTGGGAGAGACCCAGTTCTTC.

This clonotype was counted between two and nine times. This chain links TRBV20-1 with TRBJ2-1, with TRBD2 matching over 9 bases. Germline V gene lookup returns CDR1 DFQATT and CDR2 SNEGSKA (reference sequence). Germline trimming cut 0 bases from V and 2 bases from J; bases unmatched to any gene: 5. The CDR3 consists of 16 residues. This CDR3 reads CSARDGGTSPYNEQFF. The CDR3 DNA reads as TGCAGTGCTAGAGATGGCGGGACTAGCCCCTACAATGAGCAGTTCTTC.

This clonotype was seen only once. V is TRBV7-9 and J is TRBJ2-2; D possibly uses TRBD1 or TRBD2 (5 bases each). The CDR3 sequence is 14 residues long. Germline lookup yields CDR1 SEHNR and CDR2 FQNEAQ (reference sequence). The V and J ends lost 5 bases and 9 bases respectively, with 16 bases between them. CDR3 region: CASSLSGALRELFF. Written as DNA, the CDR3 is TGTGCCAGCAGCCTCTCCGGGGCTCTTCGGGAGCTGTTTTTT.

There are a few counts of this clonotype. This chain uses TRBV20-1 with TRBJ2-5, with D tentatively TRBD1 (6 bases). The better agreement between TRBJ2-7 and the DNA end casts doubt on the J call. CDR1 and CDR2 from the germline V gene are DFQATT and SNEGSKA (reference sequence). The CDR3 totals 17 residues. The chain's CDR3 is CSALIFPGQKGFYEQYF. The CDR3 DNA reads as TGCAGTGCTCTTATATTCCCAGGACAGAAGGGGTTTTACGAGCAGTACTTC.

This clonotype has more than one count but fewer than ten. This chain links TRBV27 with TRBJ1-1; 7 bases line up with TRBD1. V was pared by 2 bases and J by 0 bases, with 3 bases of the junction left unmatched. This CDR3 comprises 15 residues. Germline CDR1 and CDR2: MNHEY and SMNVEV (reference sequence). CDR3 sequence (DNA): TGTGCCAGCAGTTTAGCAGGACAGGTGAACACTGAAGCTTTCTTT. It codes for CASSLAGQVNTEAFF.

This clonotype occurred a few times. The chain links TRBV6-1 to TRBJ2-7; unclear D gene. Germline values: CDR1 MNHNS, CDR2 SASEGT. Trimming removed 5 bases from V and 0 bases from J, with 17 bases in between. This CDR3 is built from 16 residues. The CDR3 DNA reads TGTGCCAGCAGTCCTTCAAAGGCCATTCCCTCCTACGAGCAGTACTTC. Amino acids: CASSPSKAIPSYEQYF.

CDR3 bases: TGTGCCAGCTCACAAGAAAGGACTAGCGGCACCTACGAGCAGTACTTC. Translated: CASSQERTSGTYEQYF. The V call is TRBV18, the J call TRBJ2-7; 10 bases are a match to TRBD2. In germline, CDR1 is KGHSH, CDR2 LQKENI. The CDR3 has 16 residues. V lost 4 bases and J lost 2; bases outside the gene matches: 8. Variable domain in full (rest from reference TRBV18 and TRBJ2-7): NAGVMQNPRHLVRRRGQEARLRCSPMKGHSHVYWYRQLPEEGLKFMVYLQKENIIDESGMPKERFSAEFPKEGPSILRIQQVVRGDSAAYFCASSQERTSGTYEQYFGPGTRLTVT.

The chain is built from TRBV25-1 and TRBJ1-2; TRBD1 matches at 7 bases. V lost 3 bases to trimming and J lost 4 bases; unmatched junction nucleotides: 5. Germline loops: CDR1 MGHDK, CDR2 SYGVNS. The CDR3 runs to 14 residues. The CDR3 sequence is CASSDRGGGYGYTF. The DNA for the CDR3 is TGTGCCAGCAGTGACAGGGGGGGAGGCTATGGCTACACCTTC.

This chain links TRBV7-9 with TRBJ2-5; 10 bases fit TRBD1. The length of the CDR3 is 15 residues. The germline V gene has CDR1 SEHNR and CDR2 FQNEAQ (reference sequence). V was pared by 1 base and J by 11 bases, with 10 bases of the junction left unmatched. CDR3 bases: TGTGCCAGCAGCTTAGGACAGGGGGCGTCGAATGAGCAGTACTTC. Translated, it gives CASSLGQGASNEQYF.

V and J are TRBV3-1 and TRBJ1-6; 10 bases line up with TRBD1. CDR1 is LGHDT and CDR2 is YNNKEL in the germline V gene (reference sequence). J was trimmed by 7 bases and V by 4 bases; bases with no gene match: 4. The CDR3 length is 15 residues. The chain's CDR3 is CASSRQGAENSPLHF. Here the CDR3 DNA reads TGTGCCAGCAGCCGACAGGGGGCTGAGAATTCACCCCTCCACTTT.

Note on this clonotype: A read error may produce the germline difference seen at one junction end. The V call is TRBV7-3, the J call TRBJ2-3; perhaps TRBD2 as D (6 bases). The CDR3 is made up of 15 amino acids. Germline V gene data show CDR1 as SGHTA and CDR2 as FQGTGA. The CDR3 bases are TGTGTCAGCAGCTCCCGGGACTCGAGCACAGATACGCAGTATTTT. Translation: CVSSSRDSSTDTQYF.

The chain combines TRBV27 with TRBJ1-2; D possibly corresponds to TRBD1 (6 bases). Germline V CDR1 and CDR2: MNHEY, SMNVEV (reference sequence). There are 13 residues in the CDR3. Between the trimmed V and J ends, which lost 6 bases and 7 bases, there was a span of 15 bases. The DNA for the CDR3 is TGTGCCAGCAGCCTCGACAGGAGGGGTGGCTACACCTTC. This codes for CASSLDRRGGYTF.

The rearrangement joins TRBV10-3 to TRBJ2-4, with D possibly being TRBD1 or TRBD2 (5 bases each). The J call may be in error: the DNA end matches TRBJ2-7 better. Germline CDR1 and CDR2: ENHRY and SYGVKD. This CDR3 is built from 14 residues. Written as DNA, the CDR3 is TGTGCCATCAGTGACCAACAGGAGGTCTACGAGCAGTACTTC. Translating it yields CAISDQQEVYEQYF.

This chain uses TRBV6-5 with TRBJ2-7; 7 bases map to TRBD1. The length of the CDR3 is 14 residues. Germline lookup yields CDR1 MNHEY and CDR2 SVGAGI. The V and J ends lost 6 bases and 3 bases, in that order; junction bases with no gene match: 8. The CDR3 bases are TGTGCCAGCAGGAGGGAAGGGGGCAACTACGAGCAGTACTTC. Translated, it gives CASRREGGNYEQYF.

This chain connects TRBV7-9 to TRBJ2-7; 8 bases map to TRBD2. This CDR3 is 15 amino acids long. Germline-derived CDR1 and CDR2 are SEHNR and FQNEAQ (reference sequence). Germline trimming cut 5 bases from V and 1 base from J; bases unmatched to any gene: 7. The CDR3 nucleotides read TGTGCCAGCAGCCCAAGCGGGAGCCTTTCCTACGAGCAGTACTTC. Translation: CASSPSGSLSYEQYF.

The chain uses TRBV20-1 and TRBJ1-2; no clear D. Germline assignment: CDR1 DFQATT and CDR2 SNEGSKA (reference sequence). Between the trimmed V and J ends, which lost 0 bases and 2 bases, there was a span of 7 bases. This CDR3 spans 13 amino acids. The CDR3 DNA sequence: TGCAGTGCTAGAGATCTCCAGAACTATGGCTACACCTTC. Its translation is CSARDLQNYGYTF.

J is TRBJ2-3 and V is TRBV11-2; D unclear. The V and J ends lost 5 bases and 6 bases respectively, with 12 bases between them. Germline V gives CDR1 SGHAT, CDR2 FQNNGV. The CDR3 is made up of 13 amino acids. The CDR3 here is CASSQRLTDTQYF. The CDR3 DNA sequence: TGTGCCAGCAGCCAACGACTCACCGATACGCAGTATTTT.

The rearrangement uses TRBV4-1 and TRBJ2-1; D gene uncertain. Trimming shortened V by 4 bases and J by 6 bases, and 16 bases separated the two germline ends. This CDR3 spans 15 amino acids. CDR1 is MGHRA, CDR2 YSYEKL, per germline. CDR3: CASSRRLGLGNEQFF. The CDR3 nucleotides read TGCGCCAGCAGCCGCCGTTTAGGTTTGGGCAATGAGCAGTTCTTC.